The 21 T cell receptor beta chains below all came from one sample that was sequenced in a study of Graves' ophthalmopathy and Graves' hyperthyroidism. RNA transcripts served as template for amplifying TCR beta CDR3 sequences. First-round RT-PCR used HTBI primers; second-round multiplex PCR followed. Each CDR3 protein gets one entry after TCRdb re-called the multiplex PCR reads with MiXCR. The repertoire consists of approximately 460,000 distinct CDR3 sequences, with approximately 14% occurring once and the leading ten covering 9.5% to 10%. What was sequenced was blood. These receptor sequences come from a woman in her twenties or thirties with Graves' ophthalmopathy.

This clonotype was seen repeatedly, ten times or more. The chain recombines TRBV6-5 with TRBJ1-1; D remains ambiguous. With 0 bases removed from V and 0 bases from J, the gap between germline ends came to 8 bases. Germline CDR1 and CDR2: MNHEY and SVGAGI. CDR3 size: 15 residues. DNA of the CDR3: TGTGCCAGCAGTTACTCGATTGGGTTGAACACTGAAGCTTTCTTT. The encoded protein is CASSYSIGLNTEAFF.

This clonotype appeared once. J is TRBJ1-1 and V is TRBV6-1; the match to TRBD1 covers 9 bases. The CDR3 contains 13 residues. V lost 6 bases and J lost 14; bases outside the gene matches: 13. Germline CDR1 and CDR2: MNHNS and SASEGT. The CDR3 is CASSVEDRGREFF. CDR3 sequence (DNA): TGTGCCAGCAGCGTAGAGGACAGGGGCCGAGAGTTCTTT.

This clonotype was recorded a few times. The gene calls are TRBV19 and TRBJ1-1; TRBD1 agrees at 11 bases. Looked up from germline, CDR1 is LNHDA and CDR2 is SQIVND (reference sequence). After removal of 8 bases from V and 4 bases from J, the junction contained 6 bases not matched to a gene. The CDR3 totals 14 residues. The CDR3 here is CASEEGTGGTEAFF. CDR3 sequence (DNA): TGTGCCAGTGAGGAAGGGACAGGGGGCACTGAAGCTTTCTTT.

The table lists this clonotype with many counts. For the CDR3, the DNA is TGTGCCAGCAGTTACGATGGGAACACTGAAGCTTTCTTT. This sequence encodes CASSYDGNTEAFF. V gene TRBV6-5 combines with J gene TRBJ1-1; D is unresolved. Trimming cost V 2 bases and J 1 base, with 5 bases left between them. Germline V gives CDR1 MNHEY, CDR2 SVGAGI. The CDR3 is 13 amino acids.

This clonotype was counted ten times or more. A much larger clonotype is one base distant, so this may be a read error. This chain connects TRBV6-9 to TRBJ1-6; D not certain. Germline loops: CDR1 MNHGY, CDR2 SVAAGI. V lost 3 bases and J 7 bases, leaving 7 bases between the germline ends. This CDR3 has 13 amino acids. The CDR3 sequence: CASSYGNNSPLHF. The CDR3 DNA is TGTGCCAGCAGTTACGGCAACAATTCACCCCTCCACTTT.

In its sample, this clonotype was seen many times. The rearrangement joins TRBV6-4 to TRBJ1-2; 9 bases match TRBD1. The CDR3 has 17 residues. In germline, CDR1 is MRHNA, CDR2 SNTAGT. V lost 4 bases, J lost 2 bases, and 11 bases stayed unmatched. In DNA form, the CDR3 reads TGTGCCAGCAGTGGCTTCGTCCCGGGACAGGGAAACTATGGCTACACCTTC. This sequence encodes CASSGFVPGQGNYGYTF.

In regard to this clonotype: Relative to the germline gene, one junction end is altered; a read error may explain this. The rearrangement uses TRBV27 and TRBJ2-4; D not certain. CDR3 length: 16 residues. Germline V gives CDR1 MNHEY, CDR2 SMNVEV (reference sequence). CDR3 residues: CASSFNQVESKNIKYF. The CDR3, as DNA: TGTGCCAGCAGTTTCAACCAGGTGGAATCCAAAAACATTAAGTACTTC.

In this sample, this clonotype turned up a few times. The genes are TRBV4-2 and TRBJ2-6; TRBD1 matches 9 bases. CDR3 length: 18 residues. Germline CDR1 and CDR2: LGHNA and YNFKEQ. V dropped 3 bases and J dropped 3; count of bases not matched to a gene: 9. The CDR3 DNA sequence: TGTGCCAGCAGCCATGCACCGGGACAGGGTTTTGGGGCCAACGTCCTGACTTTC. Translated, it gives CASSHAPGQGFGANVLTF.

This clonotype has a count of ten or more. CDR3 loop: CASSFIGARTEAFF. CDR3 DNA: TGTGCCAGCAGTTTCATCGGGGCGAGGACTGAAGCTTTCTTT. The rearrangement uses TRBV27 and TRBJ1-1, with D tentatively TRBD1 (5 bases). Germline lookup yields CDR1 MNHEY and CDR2 SMNVEV (reference sequence). With 3 bases removed from V and 5 bases from J, the gap between germline ends came to 13 bases. The CDR3 is 14 amino acids.

This clonotype appeared many times. V and J are TRBV12-3 or TRBV12-4 and TRBJ1-2; D is perhaps TRBD1 (5 bases). Trimming pared 3 bases from V and 5 bases from J, leaving 13 bases between. The CDR3 consists of 14 residues. In DNA form, the CDR3 reads TGTGCCAGCAGTTTTGAGCCGGGGGTGTATGGCTACACCTTC. It translates to CASSFEPGVYGYTF.

This clonotype was seen ten or more times. The chain joins TRBV7-8 to TRBJ2-2; 8 bases are a match to TRBD1. Trimming removed 1 base from V and 7 bases from J; junction bases left unmatched: 5. The germline gives CDR1 SGHVS, CDR2 FQNEAQ. This CDR3 spans 15 amino acids. Here the CDR3 reads CASSLGTGYGGELFF. DNA of the CDR3: TGTGCCAGCAGCTTAGGGACAGGGTATGGCGGGGAGCTGTTTTTT.

This clonotype occurred many times. The chain recombines TRBV12-5 with TRBJ2-5; D perhaps matches TRBD2 (6 bases). V dropped 0 bases and J dropped 5 bases, with 16 bases sitting between them. The CDR3 is 16 amino acids. Germline assignment: CDR1 LGHNT and CDR2 FRNRAP. CDR3 sequence reads: CASGLVKGLARETQYF. The CDR3 DNA sequence: TGTGCTAGTGGTTTGGTAAAGGGTCTAGCGAGGGAGACCCAGTACTTC.

A remark on this clonotype: No conserved phenylalanine or tryptophan ends this CDR3, so it is likely a read error. The V gene is TRBV5-1, the J gene TRBJ2-7, with unresolved D. The ends were cut back, 1 base at V and 3 bases at J, with 11 bases in the middle. The length of the CDR3 is 14 residues. CDR1 SGHRS and CDR2 YFSETQ come from the germline V gene. CDR3 sequence reads: CASSLTLGFYEQYS. CDR3 DNA sequence: TGCGCCAGCAGCTTGACGCTGGGGTTCTACGAGCAGTACTCC.

This clonotype was seen at least ten times. The chain links TRBV7-8 to TRBJ1-1; TRBD1 matches at 7 bases. Germline trimming cut 5 bases from V and 4 bases from J; bases unmatched to any gene: 13. The germline V gene has CDR1 SGHVS and CDR2 FQNEAQ. The CDR3 consists of 16 residues. This CDR3 is CASSPRTGAVPTEAFF. The CDR3 DNA follows: TGTGCCAGCAGCCCCCGAACAGGGGCCGTCCCCACTGAAGCTTTCTTT.

This clonotype was detected many times. The chain joins TRBV20-1 to TRBJ1-2, with TRBD1 matching 7 bases. The germline V gene has CDR1 DFQATT and CDR2 SNEGSKA (reference sequence). The J segment lost 6 bases and the V segment lost 2 bases, leaving 6 bases of the junction unmatched. CDR3 length: 13 residues. The CDR3 sequence is CSARPTGVNGYTF. DNA for the CDR3: TGCAGTGCTAGACCTACAGGGGTAAATGGCTACACCTTC.

At least ten counts were recorded for this clonotype. The J gene is TRBJ2-6, the V gene TRBV28, with 11 bases matching TRBD1. This CDR3 contains 19 residues. Germline V lookup: CDR1 MDHEN, CDR2 SYDVKM. V gave up 5 bases and J gave up 0 bases; unmatched junction bases: 9. CDR3: CASSTPDRGLFSGANVLTF. The DNA for the CDR3 is TGTGCCAGCAGTACCCCGGACAGGGGGCTTTTCTCTGGGGCCAACGTCCTGACTTTC.

This clonotype showed up many times. This chain joins TRBV7-2 and TRBJ2-2; D gene unclear. CDR3 length: 14 amino acids. CDR1 is SGHTA and CDR2 is FQGNSA in the germline V gene. V was clipped by 2 bases and J by 0 bases, with 4 bases between them. The CDR3 sequence is CASSLFPNTGELFF. In DNA, the CDR3 is TGTGCCAGCAGCTTATTCCCGAACACCGGGGAGCTGTTTTTT.

This clonotype was counted between two and nine times. J is TRBJ2-3 and V is TRBV24-1; TRBD2 might be the D (5 bases). Trimming stripped 4 bases from V and 3 bases from J, with 13 bases between. The V gene's germline CDR1 is KGHDR and CDR2 SFDVKD. The CDR3 is 15 residues long. Here the CDR3 reads CATSDRTEWTDTQYF. CDR3 sequence (DNA): TGTGCCACCAGTGACAGGACTGAGTGGACAGATACGCAGTATTTT.

This clonotype was seen repeatedly, ten times or more. The chain uses TRBV5-1 and TRBJ2-7; D perhaps matches TRBD1 (5 bases). CDR1 is SGHRS and CDR2 is YFSETQ in the germline V gene. Trimming took 4 bases from V and 2 from J, leaving 13 bases between them. The CDR3 sequence is 14 residues long. This CDR3 reads CASSGEGDTYEQYF. The CDR3 DNA follows: TGCGCCAGCAGCGGGGAAGGGGATACCTACGAGCAGTACTTC.

This clonotype occurred many times. The genes are TRBV20-1 and TRBJ1-1; maybe TRBD1 (5 bases). Germline V gene sequence: CDR1 DFQATT, CDR2 SNEGSKA (reference sequence). With 2 bases removed from V and 0 bases from J, the gap between germline ends came to 10 bases. The CDR3 length is 14 residues. CDR3 DNA sequence: TGCAGTGCTAGAAGGGGCGAACTGAACACTGAAGCTTTCTTT. It codes for CSARRGELNTEAFF.

There are many counts of this clonotype. The rearrangement uses TRBV2 and TRBJ1-1; D is uncertain. The germline CDR1 and CDR2 sequences are SNHLY and FYNNEI. V gave up 6 bases and J gave up 3 bases, with 8 bases separating them. The CDR3 is 12 amino acids. The CDR3 DNA sequence: TGTGCCAGCAGCGCCCCAGACACTGAAGCTTTCTTT. Encoded protein: CASSAPDTEAFF.